This T cell receptor (beta chain) stems from a study of cytomegalovirus exposure and HLA in healthy donors. V lost 4 bases, J lost 4 bases, and 9 bases stayed unmatched. This CDR3 region has 16 residues. The V gene's germline CDR1 is SGHTA and CDR2 FQGTGA. It was with 60 Vbeta and 13 Jbeta primers that the PCR ran. TCRdb's table, derived via immunoSEQ multiplex PCR, lists solely in-frame clones and lacks some. The repertoire holds 150,000 to 200,000 clones, with about three quarters as singletons. Sequencing used PBMCs. The J gene is TRBJ2-5, the V gene TRBV7-3; 10 nucleotides align to TRBD2. This TCR derives from a woman aged 35 to 49 in good health and CMV-seronegative. DNA for the CDR3: TGTGCCAGCAGCTCATCTAGCGGGAGAGGTTTAGAGACCCAGTACTTC. Its translation: CASSSSSGRGLETQYF.